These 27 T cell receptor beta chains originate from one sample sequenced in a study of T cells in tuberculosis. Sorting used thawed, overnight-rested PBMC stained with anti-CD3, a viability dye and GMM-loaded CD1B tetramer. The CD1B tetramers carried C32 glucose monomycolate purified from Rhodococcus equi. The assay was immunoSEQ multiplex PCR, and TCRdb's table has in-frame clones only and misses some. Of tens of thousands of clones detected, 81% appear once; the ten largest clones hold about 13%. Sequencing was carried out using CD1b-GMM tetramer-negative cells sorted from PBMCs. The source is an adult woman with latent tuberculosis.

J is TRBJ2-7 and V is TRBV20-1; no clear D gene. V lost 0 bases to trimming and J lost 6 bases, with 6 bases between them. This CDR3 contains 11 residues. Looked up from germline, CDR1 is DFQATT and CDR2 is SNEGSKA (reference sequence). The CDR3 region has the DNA TGCAGTGCTAGAGAACAGTCCGAGCAGTACTTC. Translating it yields CSAREQSEQYF.

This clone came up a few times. CDR3 DNA sequence: TGTGCCAGTAGCCCAACTAGCGGACACAATGAGCAGTTCTTC. This translates into CASSPTSGHNEQFF. The chain uses TRBV19 and TRBJ2-1, with 8 bases matching TRBD2. The CDR3 totals 14 residues. Germline V CDR1 and CDR2: LNHDA, SQIVND (reference sequence). V shed 6 bases and J 5 bases; nucleotides not matched to a gene: 6.

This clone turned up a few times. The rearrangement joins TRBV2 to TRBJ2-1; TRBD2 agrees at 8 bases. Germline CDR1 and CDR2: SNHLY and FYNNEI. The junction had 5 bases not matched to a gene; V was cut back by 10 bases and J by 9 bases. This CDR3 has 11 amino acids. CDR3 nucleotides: TGTGCCACAAGTCGGGGGGGTGAGCAGTTCTTC. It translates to CATSRGGEQFF.

CDR3 residues: CASKYAGVDTGELFF. CDR3 sequence (DNA): TGTGCCAGCAAGTATGCGGGAGTAGACACCGGGGAGCTGTTTTTT. The chain carries TRBV11-1 and TRBJ2-2; 7 positions agree with TRBD2. Germline CDR1 reads SGHAT; CDR2 reads FQDESV (reference sequence). The CDR3 loop spans 15 amino acids. V was clipped by 7 bases and J by 3 bases; unmatched bases: 8.

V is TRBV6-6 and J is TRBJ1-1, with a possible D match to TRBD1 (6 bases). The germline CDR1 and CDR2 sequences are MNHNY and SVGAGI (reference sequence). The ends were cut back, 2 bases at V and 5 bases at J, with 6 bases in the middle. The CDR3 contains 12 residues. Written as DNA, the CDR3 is TGTGCCAGCAGTTACGACAGGACTGAAGCTTTCTTT. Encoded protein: CASSYDRTEAFF.

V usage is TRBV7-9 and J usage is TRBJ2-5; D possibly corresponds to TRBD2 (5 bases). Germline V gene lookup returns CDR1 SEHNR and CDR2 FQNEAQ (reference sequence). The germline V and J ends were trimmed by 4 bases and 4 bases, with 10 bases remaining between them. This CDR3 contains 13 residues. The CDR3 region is CASSSGVGETQYF. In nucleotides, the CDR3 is TGTGCCAGCAGCTCCGGGGTGGGAGAGACCCAGTACTTC.

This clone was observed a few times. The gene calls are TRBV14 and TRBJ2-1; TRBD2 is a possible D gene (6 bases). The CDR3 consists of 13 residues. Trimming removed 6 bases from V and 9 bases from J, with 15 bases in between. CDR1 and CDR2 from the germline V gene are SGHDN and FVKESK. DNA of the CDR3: TGTGCCAGCAGTCCGACTAGTGCGGGTGAGCAGTTCTTC. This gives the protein CASSPTSAGEQFF.

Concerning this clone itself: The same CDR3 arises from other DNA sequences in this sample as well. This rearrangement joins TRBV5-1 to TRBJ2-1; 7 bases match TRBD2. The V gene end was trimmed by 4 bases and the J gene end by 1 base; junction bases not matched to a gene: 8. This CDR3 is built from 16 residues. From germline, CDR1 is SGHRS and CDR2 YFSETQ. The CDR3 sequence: CASSPGTTPSYNEQFF. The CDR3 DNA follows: TGCGCCAGCAGCCCAGGGACTACCCCGTCCTACAATGAGCAGTTCTTC.

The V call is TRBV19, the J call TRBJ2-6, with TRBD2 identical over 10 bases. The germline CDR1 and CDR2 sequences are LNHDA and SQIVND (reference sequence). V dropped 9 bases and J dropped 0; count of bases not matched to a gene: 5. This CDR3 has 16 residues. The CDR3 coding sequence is TGTGCCAGCACTAGCGGGGTTCGCTCTGGGGCCAACGTCCTGACTTTC. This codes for CASTSGVRSGANVLTF.

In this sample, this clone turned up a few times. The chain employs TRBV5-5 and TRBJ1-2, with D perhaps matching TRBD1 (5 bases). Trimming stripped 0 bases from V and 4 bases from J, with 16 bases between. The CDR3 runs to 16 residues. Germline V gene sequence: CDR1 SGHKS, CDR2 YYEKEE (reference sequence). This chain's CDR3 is CASSLAQVGPLYGYTF. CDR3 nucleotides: TGTGCCAGCAGCTTGGCACAGGTCGGGCCCCTCTATGGCTACACCTTC.

CDR3 sequence: CASSPGQGRNTEAFF. DNA for the CDR3: TGTGCCAGCTCACCCGGACAGGGGCGGAACACTGAAGCTTTCTTT. The rearrangement links TRBV18 to TRBJ1-1; 9 bases line up with TRBD1. This CDR3 comprises 15 residues. V lost 3 bases to trimming and J lost 1 base; unmatched junction nucleotides: 3. CDR1 and CDR2 (germline): KGHSH, LQKENI.

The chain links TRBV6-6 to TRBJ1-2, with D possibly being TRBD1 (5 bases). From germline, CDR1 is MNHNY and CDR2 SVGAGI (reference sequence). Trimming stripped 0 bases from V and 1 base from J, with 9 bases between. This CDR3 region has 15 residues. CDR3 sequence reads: CASSYSPGINYGYTF. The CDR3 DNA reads TGTGCCAGCAGTTACTCTCCAGGGATTAACTATGGCTACACCTTC.

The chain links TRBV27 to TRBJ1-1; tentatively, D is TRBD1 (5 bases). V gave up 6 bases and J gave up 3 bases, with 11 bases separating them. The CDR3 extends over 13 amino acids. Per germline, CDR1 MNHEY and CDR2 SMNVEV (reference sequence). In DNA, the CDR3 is TGTGCCAGCAGCGTCGGAGGGGACACTGAAGCTTTCTTT. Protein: CASSVGGDTEAFF.

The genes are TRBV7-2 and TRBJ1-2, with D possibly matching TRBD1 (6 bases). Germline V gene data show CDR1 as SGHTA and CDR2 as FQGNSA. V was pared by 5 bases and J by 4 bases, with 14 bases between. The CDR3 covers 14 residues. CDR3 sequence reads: CASSTAGDLYGYTF. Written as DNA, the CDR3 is TGTGCCAGCAGCACTGCAGGGGATCTCTATGGCTACACCTTC.

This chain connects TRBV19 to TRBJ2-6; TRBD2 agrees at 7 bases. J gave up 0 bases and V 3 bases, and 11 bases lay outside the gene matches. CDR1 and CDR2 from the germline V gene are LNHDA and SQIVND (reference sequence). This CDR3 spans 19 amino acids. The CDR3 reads CASSMGASGVFSGANVLTF. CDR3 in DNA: TGTGCCAGTAGTATGGGTGCGAGCGGGGTATTCTCTGGGGCCAACGTCCTGACTTTC.

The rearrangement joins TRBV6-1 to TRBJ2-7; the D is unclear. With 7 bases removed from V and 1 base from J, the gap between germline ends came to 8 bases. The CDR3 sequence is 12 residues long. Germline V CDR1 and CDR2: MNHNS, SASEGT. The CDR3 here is CASNTGSYEQYF. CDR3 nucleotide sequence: TGTGCCAGCAATACGGGTTCCTACGAGCAGTACTTC.

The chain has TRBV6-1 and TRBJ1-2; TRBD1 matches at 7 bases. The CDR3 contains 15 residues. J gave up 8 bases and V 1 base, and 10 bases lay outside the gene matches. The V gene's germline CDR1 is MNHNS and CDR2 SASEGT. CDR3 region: CASSEGPQGREGYTF. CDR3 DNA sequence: TGTGCCAGCAGTGAAGGACCACAGGGGCGGGAAGGCTACACCTTC.

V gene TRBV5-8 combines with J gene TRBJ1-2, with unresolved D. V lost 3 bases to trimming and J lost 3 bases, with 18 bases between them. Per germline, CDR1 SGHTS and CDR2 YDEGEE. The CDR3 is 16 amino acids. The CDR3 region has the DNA TGTGCCAGCAGCTCGACGGCGGGGAAAGAGTACTATGGCTACACCTTC. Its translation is CASSSTAGKEYYGYTF.

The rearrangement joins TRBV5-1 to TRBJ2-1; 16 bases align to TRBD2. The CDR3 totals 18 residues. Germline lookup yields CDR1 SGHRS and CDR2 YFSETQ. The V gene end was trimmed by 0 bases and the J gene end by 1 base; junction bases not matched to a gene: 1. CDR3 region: CASSLEGLAGGSYNEQFF. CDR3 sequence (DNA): TGCGCCAGCAGCTTGGAGGGACTAGCGGGAGGGTCCTACAATGAGCAGTTCTTC.

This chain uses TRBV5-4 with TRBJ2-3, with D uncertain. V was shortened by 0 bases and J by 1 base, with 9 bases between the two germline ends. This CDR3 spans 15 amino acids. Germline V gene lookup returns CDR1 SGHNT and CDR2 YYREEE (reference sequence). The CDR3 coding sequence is TGTGCCAGCAGCTTGGAATCCCAGGGCACAGATACGCAGTATTTT. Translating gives CASSLESQGTDTQYF. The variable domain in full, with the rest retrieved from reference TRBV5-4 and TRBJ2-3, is ETGVTQSPTHLIKTRGQQVTLRCSSQSGHNTVSWYQQALGQGPQFIFQYYREEENGRGNFPPRFSGLQFPNYSSELNVNALELDDSALYLCASSLESQGTDTQYFGPGTRLTVL.

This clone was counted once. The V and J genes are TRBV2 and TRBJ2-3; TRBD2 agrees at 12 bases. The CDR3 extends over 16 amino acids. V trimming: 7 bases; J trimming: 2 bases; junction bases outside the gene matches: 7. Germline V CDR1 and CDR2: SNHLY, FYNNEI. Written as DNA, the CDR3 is TGTGCCAGCAATGGTGCTAGCGGGGGGGACACAGATACGCAGTATTTT. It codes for CASNGASGGDTDTQYF.

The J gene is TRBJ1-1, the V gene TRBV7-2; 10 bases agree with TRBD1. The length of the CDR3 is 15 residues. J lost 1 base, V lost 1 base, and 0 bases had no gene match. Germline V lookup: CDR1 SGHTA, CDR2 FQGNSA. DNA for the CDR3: TGTGCCAGCAGCTTAGGGACAGGGGGGAACACTGAAGCTTTCTTT. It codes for CASSLGTGGNTEAFF.

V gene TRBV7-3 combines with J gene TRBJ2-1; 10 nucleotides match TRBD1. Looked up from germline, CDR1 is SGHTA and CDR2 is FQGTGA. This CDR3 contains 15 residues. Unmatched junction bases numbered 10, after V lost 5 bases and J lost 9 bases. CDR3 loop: CASSPRTGGSGEQFF. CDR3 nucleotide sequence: TGTGCCAGCAGCCCCCGGACAGGGGGTAGCGGTGAGCAGTTCTTC. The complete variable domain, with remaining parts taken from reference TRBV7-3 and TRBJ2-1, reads GAGVSQTPSNKVTEKGKYVELRCDPISGHTALYWYRQSLGQGPEFLIYFQGTGAADDSGLPNDRFFAVRPEGSVSTLKIQRTERGDSAVYLCASSPRTGGSGEQFFGPGTRLTVL.

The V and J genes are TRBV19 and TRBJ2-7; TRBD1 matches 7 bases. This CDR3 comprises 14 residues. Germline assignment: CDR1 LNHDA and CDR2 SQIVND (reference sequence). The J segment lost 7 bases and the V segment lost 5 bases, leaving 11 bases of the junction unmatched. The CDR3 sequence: CASSAGTAIGEQYF. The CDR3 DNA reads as TGTGCCAGTAGTGCCGGGACAGCAATCGGGGAGCAGTACTTC. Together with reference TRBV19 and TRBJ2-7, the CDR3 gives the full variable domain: DGGITQSPKYLFRKEGQNVTLSCEQNLNHDAMYWYRQDPGQGLRLIYYSQIVNDFQKGDIAEGYSVSREKKESFPLTVTSAQKNPTAFYLCASSAGTAIGEQYFGPGTRLTVT.

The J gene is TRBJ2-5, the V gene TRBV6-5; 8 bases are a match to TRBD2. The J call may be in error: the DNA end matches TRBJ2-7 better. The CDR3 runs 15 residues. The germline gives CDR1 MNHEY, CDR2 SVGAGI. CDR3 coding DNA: TGTGCCAGCAGTTACTCTGGCGGGGGGTCCTACGAGCAGTACTTC. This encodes CASSYSGGGSYEQYF.

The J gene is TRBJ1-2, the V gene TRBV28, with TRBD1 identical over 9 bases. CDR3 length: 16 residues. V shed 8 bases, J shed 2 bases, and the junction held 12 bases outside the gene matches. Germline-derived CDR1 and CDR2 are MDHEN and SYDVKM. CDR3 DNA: TGTGCCAGCGATCCCGCCGGGACAGGGAGCAACTATGGCTACACCTTC. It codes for CASDPAGTGSNYGYTF.

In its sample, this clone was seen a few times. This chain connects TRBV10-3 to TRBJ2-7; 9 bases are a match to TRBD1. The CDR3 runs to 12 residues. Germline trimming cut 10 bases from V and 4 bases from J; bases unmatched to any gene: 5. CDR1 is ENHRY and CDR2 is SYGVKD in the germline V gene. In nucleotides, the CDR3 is TGTGCCACGGTGGGACAGGGTTACGAGCAGTACTTC. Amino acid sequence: CATVGQGYEQYF.